The 31 T cell receptor beta chains reported below all come from one sample, sequenced in a study of a mutant IDH1 vaccine in newly diagnosed glioma. Clones were read by immunoSEQ multiplex PCR, and TCRdb kept only the in-frame ones, dropping some. The profile covers 85,000 to 100,000 clones, with about 82% appearing a single time and approximately 7.9% taken by the ten largest. The time point here: baseline, week 1 (first vaccination visit). The treatment: pre-vaccination baseline after standard-of-care therapy. Sequenced material: PBMCs, taken from a glioma patient treated with radiotherapy, temozolomide or both. These receptors were obtained from a man between 35 and 55 years old with glioma.

This clone has at least ten counts. This chain joins TRBV7-2 and TRBJ2-2; D may correspond to TRBD1 or TRBD2 (6 bases each). The CDR3 runs to 17 residues. V lost 4 bases to trimming and J lost 1 base, with 16 bases between them. Germline V lookup: CDR1 SGHTA, CDR2 FQGNSA. CDR3 in DNA: TGTGCCAGCAGCTCAGCCCCGGGGGCCTGGAACACCGGGGAGCTGTTTTTT. It encodes CASSSAPGAWNTGELFF.

V and J are TRBV5-1 and TRBJ2-2, with D possibly being TRBD1 (6 bases). Germline loops: CDR1 SGHRS, CDR2 YFSETQ. The V end lost 3 bases, the J end lost 5 bases, and 11 bases lay between the germline ends. The CDR3 runs 14 residues. The chain's CDR3 is CASSWRTETGELFF. The CDR3 coding sequence is TGCGCCAGCAGCTGGAGGACAGAAACCGGGGAGCTGTTTTTT.

Worth noting for this clone: A read error may produce the germline difference seen at one junction end. This chain connects TRBV7-7 to TRBJ2-3; D is unresolved. CDR1 is SSHAT, CDR2 FNYEAQ, per germline (reference sequence). The length of the CDR3 is 13 residues. In DNA, the CDR3 is TGTGCTAGCAGCCAAGGCGTGAGCGATACGCAGTATTTT. Amino acid sequence: CASSQGVSDTQYF.

Only a few counts were recorded for this clone. V usage is TRBV6-5 and J usage is TRBJ1-4; D is unresolved. V lost 6 bases and J 4 bases, leaving 3 bases between the germline ends. Germline V gene lookup returns CDR1 MNHEY and CDR2 SVGAGI. This CDR3 has 11 amino acids. The DNA for the CDR3 is TGTGCCAGCAGAAGTAATGAAAAACTGTTTTTT. This codes for CASRSNEKLFF.

At least ten counts were recorded for this clone. This chain uses TRBV27 with TRBJ2-6; D not resolved. Germline V gene sequence: CDR1 MNHEY, CDR2 SMNVEV (reference sequence). The V and J ends lost 4 bases and 0 bases respectively, with 4 bases between them. The CDR3 length is 14 residues. The DNA for the CDR3 is TGTGCCAGCAGTTCCCTCTCTGGGGCCAACGTCCTGACTTTC. Encoded protein: CASSSLSGANVLTF. Variable domain in full (rest from reference TRBV27 and TRBJ2-6): EAQVTQNPRYLITVTGKKLTVTCSQNMNHEYMSWYRQDPGLGLRQIYYSMNVEVTDKGDVPEGYKVSRKEKRNFPLILESPSPNQTSLYFCASSSLSGANVLTFGAGSRLTVL.

The chain joins TRBV29-1 to TRBJ1-3; D is undetermined. The germline V gene has CDR1 SQVTM and CDR2 ANQGSEA. The germline V and J ends were trimmed by 4 bases and 0 bases, with 10 bases remaining between them. The CDR3 loop spans 14 amino acids. CDR3 region: CSVGAGTSGNTIYF. CDR3 nucleotide sequence: TGCAGCGTTGGGGCCGGAACCTCTGGAAACACCATATATTTT.

The gene calls are TRBV30 and TRBJ1-3; 7 bases match TRBD1. Germline CDR1 and CDR2: GTSNPN and SVGIG (reference sequence). The length of the CDR3 is 15 residues. Germline trimming cut 4 bases from V and 0 bases from J; bases unmatched to any gene: 6. CDR3 DNA: TGTGCCTGGAACAGCAGGGGGACCTCTGGAAACACCATATATTTT. Translated, it gives CAWNSRGTSGNTIYF.

This chain connects TRBV15 to TRBJ2-5; TRBD1 matches at 7 bases. V shed 2 bases, J shed 2 bases, and the junction held 5 bases outside the gene matches. Germline-derived CDR1 and CDR2 are LNHNV and YYDKDF (reference sequence). The CDR3 has 15 amino acids. CDR3 sequence: CATSRKGTAQETQYF. Here the CDR3 DNA reads TGTGCCACCAGCAGAAAGGGGACAGCGCAAGAGACCCAGTACTTC.

The chain employs TRBV2 and TRBJ2-1; D remains ambiguous. From germline, CDR1 is SNHLY and CDR2 FYNNEI. V lost 3 bases to trimming and J lost 9 bases, with 6 bases between them. The CDR3 contains 11 residues. The CDR3 loop reads CASSEVGEQFF. In DNA form, the CDR3 reads TGTGCCAGCAGTGAGGTGGGTGAGCAGTTCTTC.

The genes are TRBV5-4 and TRBJ2-7, with TRBD2 matching over 15 bases. V lost 4 bases, J lost 7 bases, and 9 bases stayed unmatched. The CDR3 spans 16 residues. Germline CDR1 reads SGHNT; CDR2 reads YYREEE (reference sequence). The CDR3 sequence is CASSRTSGGAIWEQYF. The CDR3 nucleotides are TGTGCCAGCAGCAGGACTAGCGGGGGGGCAATCTGGGAGCAGTACTTC.

This chain links TRBV6-5 with TRBJ1-5, with D maybe TRBD1 (6 bases). Germline V gives CDR1 MNHEY, CDR2 SVGAGI. The CDR3 sequence is 14 residues long. V lost 4 bases to trimming and J lost 7 bases, with 14 bases between them. The CDR3 spells CASSSLGGQQPQHF. CDR3 in DNA: TGTGCCAGCAGTTCCCTTGGGGGGCAGCAGCCCCAGCATTTT.

V gene TRBV18 combines with J gene TRBJ2-2; 10 nucleotides agree with TRBD1. The germline V gene has CDR1 KGHSH and CDR2 LQKENI. The CDR3 extends over 17 amino acids. Germline trimming cut 4 bases from V and 5 bases from J; bases unmatched to any gene: 10. CDR3: CASSQGQGMIGTGELFF. DNA of the CDR3: TGTGCCAGCTCACAGGGACAGGGGATGATTGGAACCGGGGAGCTGTTTTTT.

V is TRBV27 and J is TRBJ2-2; no firm D call. Per the germline V gene, CDR1 is MNHEY and CDR2 is SMNVEV (reference sequence). The CDR3 has 13 residues. Trimming shortened V by 2 bases and J by 1 base, and 2 bases separated the two germline ends. The CDR3 loop reads CASSLRNTGELFF. The CDR3 nucleotides are TGTGCCAGCAGTTTAAGGAACACCGGGGAGCTGTTTTTT.

The chain has TRBV5-1 and TRBJ2-1; TRBD1 aligns across 9 bases. Per germline, CDR1 SGHRS and CDR2 YFSETQ. The CDR3 spans 15 residues. J gave up 3 bases and V 0 bases, and 1 base lay outside the gene matches. The CDR3 sequence is CASSLVGQGYNEQFF. The CDR3 DNA follows: TGCGCCAGCAGCTTGGTGGGACAGGGCTACAATGAGCAGTTCTTC. Together with reference TRBV5-1 and TRBJ2-1, the CDR3 gives the full variable domain: KAGVTQTPRYLIKTRGQQVTLSCSPISGHRSVSWYQQTPGQGLQFLFEYFSETQRNKGNFPGRFSGRQFSNSRSEMNVSTLELGDSALYLCASSLVGQGYNEQFFGPGTRLTVL.

This sequence joins TRBV9 and TRBJ2-5, with D perhaps given as TRBD1 or TRBD2 (6 bases each). The end of the DNA is better explained by TRBJ2-7, so the J call may be wrong. The CDR3 is made up of 14 amino acids. Germline V gene sequence: CDR1 SGDLS, CDR2 YYNGEE. For the CDR3, the DNA is TGTGCCAGCAGCGTCGGGGGCAAAACCTACGAGCAGTACTTC. This gives the protein CASSVGGKTYEQYF.

This sequence joins TRBV10-3 and TRBJ1-5, with TRBD1 matching 8 bases. This CDR3 is 15 amino acids long. V lost 2 bases and J lost 9; bases outside the gene matches: 9. CDR1 and CDR2 from the germline V gene are ENHRY and SYGVKD. The CDR3 nucleotides are TGTGCCATCAGTGAGGGGACAGGCTCGAGCCGGCCCCAGCATTTT. It is translated as CAISEGTGSSRPQHF.

The chain carries TRBV19 and TRBJ1-4; D remains ambiguous. The CDR3 is 16 amino acids. The ends were cut back, 5 bases at V and 7 bases at J, with 20 bases in the middle. Germline CDR1 is LNHDA and CDR2 is SQIVND (reference sequence). Here the CDR3 reads CASSRLSGAPSEKLFF. In DNA form, the CDR3 reads TGTGCCAGTAGTCGGCTCTCGGGCGCTCCGTCTGAAAAACTGTTTTTT.

This clone was observed a single time. The chain couples TRBV7-2 to TRBJ2-2; 9 bases align to TRBD1. Germline CDR1 SGHTA, CDR2 FQGNSA. This CDR3 has 17 amino acids. V lost 4 bases and J lost 6; bases outside the gene matches: 12. The CDR3 is CASSSTVWDRVSGELFF. CDR3 sequence (DNA): TGTGCCAGCAGCTCAACCGTCTGGGACAGGGTATCCGGGGAGCTGTTTTTT.

The chain joins TRBV7-8 to TRBJ1-3; 8 nucleotides match TRBD1. This CDR3 region has 15 residues. Trimming at V came to 1 base and at J to 6 bases, leaving 5 bases not matched to a gene. CDR1 is SGHVS, CDR2 FQNEAQ, per germline. The CDR3 nucleotides read TGTGCCAGCAGCTTAGTCCGGACAGGGTCAAACACCATATATTTT. Translating gives CASSLVRTGSNTIYF.

The CDR3 loop is CASSTTSGGARTQYF. CDR3 bases: TGTGCCAGCAGCACGACTAGCGGGGGGGCCAGGACCCAGTACTTC. The chain uses TRBV11-2 and TRBJ2-5; TRBD2 agrees at 14 bases. Unmatched junction bases numbered 6, after V lost 5 bases and J lost 7 bases. The germline CDR1 and CDR2 sequences are SGHAT and FQNNGV. CDR3 length: 15 amino acids.

Worth noting for this clone: Different DNA sequences within this sample yield the same CDR3. V is TRBV11-3 and J is TRBJ1-1; D gene uncertain. V was pared by 1 base and J by 1 base, with 4 bases between. Germline CDR1 is SGHNT and CDR2 is YENEEA. This CDR3 comprises 13 residues. The CDR3 protein is CASSLGGNTEAFF. The CDR3 bases are TGTGCCAGCAGCTTAGGAGGGAACACTGAAGCTTTCTTT.

The chain links TRBV9 to TRBJ1-1; D call uncertain. This CDR3 spans 13 amino acids. Germline V CDR1 and CDR2: SGDLS, YYNGEE. V was pared by 0 bases and J by 7 bases, with 10 bases between. CDR3 region: CASSVGLGSEAFF. As DNA, the CDR3 is TGTGCCAGCAGCGTAGGGTTGGGTAGTGAAGCTTTCTTT. Full variable domain (missing parts from reference TRBV9 and TRBJ1-1): DSGVTQTPKHLITATGQRVTLRCSPRSGDLSVYWYQQSLDQGLQFLIQYYNGEERAKGNILERFSAQQFPDLHSELNLSSLELGDSALYFCASSVGLGSEAFFGQGTRLTVV.

The rearrangement links TRBV7-2 to TRBJ2-3; D unresolved. Deletions cut 2 bases from V and 0 bases from J, with 12 bases between. There are 16 residues in the CDR3. Germline V CDR1 and CDR2: SGHTA, FQGNSA. The CDR3: CASSLRHYSSTDTQYF. Written as DNA, the CDR3 is TGTGCCAGCAGCTTACGACACTACTCTAGCACAGATACGCAGTATTTT.

This clone was recorded a few times. The chain carries TRBV11-3 and TRBJ1-1; D is ambiguous. With 7 bases removed from V and 0 bases from J, the gap between germline ends came to 9 bases. Germline assignment: CDR1 SGHNT and CDR2 YENEEA. This CDR3 has 13 residues. As DNA, the CDR3 is TGTGCCAGCACCCACCTCGTGAACACTGAAGCTTTCTTT. It encodes CASTHLVNTEAFF.

In the case of this clone: Just one base apart from a much larger clone, this may be a read error. This chain joins TRBV19 and TRBJ1-2; D not certain. Germline V gene lookup returns CDR1 LNHDA and CDR2 SQIVND (reference sequence). The CDR3 contains 13 residues. CDR3 bases: TGTGCCAGTAATATAGATCTGATAGATGGCTACACCTTC. It encodes CASNIDLIDGYTF.

The chain joins TRBV10-3 to TRBJ1-1; D remains unclear. The CDR3 has 15 residues. Germline V gene sequence: CDR1 ENHRY, CDR2 SYGVKD. Trimming took off 6 bases at V and 0 bases at J, with 14 bases between the two ends. The CDR3 region has the DNA TGTGCCATCAGGCGCAGGATTGAAATGAACACTGAAGCTTTCTTT. It encodes CAIRRRIEMNTEAFF.

The chain uses TRBV27 and TRBJ2-3; D perhaps matches TRBD2 (5 bases). The V and J ends lost 2 bases and 2 bases respectively, with 17 bases between them. Germline V gene lookup returns CDR1 MNHEY and CDR2 SMNVEV (reference sequence). There are 17 residues in the CDR3. Here the CDR3 reads CASSLERAAGFTDTQYF. The DNA of the CDR3 is TGTGCCAGCAGTTTAGAGCGAGCGGCCGGATTCACAGATACGCAGTATTTT.

This clone turned up a few times. The chain employs TRBV10-3 and TRBJ1-1; D gene ambiguous. The CDR3 covers 13 residues. V shed 3 bases and J shed 4 bases, with 9 bases lying between them. Germline V lookup: CDR1 ENHRY, CDR2 SYGVKD. The CDR3 coding sequence is TGTGCCATCAGTGAAGGACCCTCCACTGAAGCTTTCTTT. This translates into CAISEGPSTEAFF.

V is TRBV2 and J is TRBJ1-1; TRBD1 matches at 7 bases. V lost 6 bases to trimming and J lost 4 bases; unmatched junction nucleotides: 8. The CDR3 has 14 residues. Germline loops: CDR1 SNHLY, CDR2 FYNNEI. CDR3 in amino acids: CASRPGQRSTEAFF. CDR3 nucleotide sequence: TGTGCCAGCAGGCCGGGACAGAGGAGCACTGAAGCTTTCTTT. Variable domain in full (rest from reference TRBV2 and TRBJ1-1): EPEVTQTPSHQVTQMGQEVILRCVPISNHLYFYWYRQILGQKVEFLVSFYNNEISEKSEIFDDQFSVERPDGSNFTLKIRSTKLEDSAMYFCASRPGQRSTEAFFGQGTRLTVV.

This clone has a handful of counts. The junction does not match germline at one end; this may be a read error. V gene TRBV5-4 combines with J gene TRBJ1-3, with TRBD1 as a possible D gene (6 bases). This CDR3 has 16 residues. Germline loops: CDR1 SGHNT, CDR2 YYREEE (reference sequence). The CDR3 loop reads CASSPGWRGRGNTIYF. The CDR3 region has the DNA TGCGCCAGCAGCCCCGGGTGGAGGGGGAGAGGAAACACCATATATTTT.

V gene TRBV9 combines with J gene TRBJ1-1, with D perhaps matching TRBD1 (5 bases). Germline V gives CDR1 SGDLS, CDR2 YYNGEE. The CDR3 is 14 amino acids. With 6 bases removed from V and 1 base from J, the gap between germline ends came to 13 bases. As DNA, the CDR3 is TGTGCCAGCACCCCGGGGGGAGCGAACACTGAAGCTTTCTTT. Translating it yields CASTPGGANTEAFF. Full variable domain (missing parts from reference TRBV9 and TRBJ1-1): DSGVTQTPKHLITATGQRVTLRCSPRSGDLSVYWYQQSLDQGLQFLIQYYNGEERAKGNILERFSAQQFPDLHSELNLSSLELGDSALYFCASTPGGANTEAFFGQGTRLTVV.